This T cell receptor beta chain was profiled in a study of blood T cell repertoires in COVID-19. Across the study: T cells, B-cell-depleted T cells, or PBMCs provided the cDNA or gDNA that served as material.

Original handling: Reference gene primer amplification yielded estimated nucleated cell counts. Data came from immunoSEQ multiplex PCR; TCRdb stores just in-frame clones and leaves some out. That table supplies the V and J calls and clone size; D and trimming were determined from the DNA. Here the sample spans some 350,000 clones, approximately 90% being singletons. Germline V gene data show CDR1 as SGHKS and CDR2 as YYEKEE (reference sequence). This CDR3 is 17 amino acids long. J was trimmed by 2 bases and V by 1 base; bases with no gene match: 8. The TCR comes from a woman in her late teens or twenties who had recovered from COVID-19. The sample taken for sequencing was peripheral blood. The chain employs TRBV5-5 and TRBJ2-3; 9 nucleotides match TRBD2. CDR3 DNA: TGTGCCAGCAGCTTGTATCTCGGCGGGAGGGACACAGATACGCAGTATTTT. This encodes CASSLYLGGRDTDTQYF.